A single sample gave rise to the 10 T cell receptor beta chains below, sequenced in a study of blood T cell repertoires in COVID-19. The assay was immunoSEQ multiplex PCR, and TCRdb's table has in-frame clones only and misses some. The sample has 95,000 to 100,000 clones; over 80% are singletons. Sequenced: peripheral blood. The receptors here all came from a man over 45 with active COVID-19.

The chain is built from TRBV30 and TRBJ1-2; no clear D gene. Germline V gene data show CDR1 as GTSNPN and CDR2 as SVGIG (reference sequence). V lost 0 bases and J lost 3, with 5 bases in between. CDR3 length equals 12 residues. CDR3 coding DNA: TGTGCCTGGAGTGTACATGACTATGGCTACACCTTC. Translated: CAWSVHDYGYTF.

The chain uses TRBV10-3 and TRBJ2-7; a weak D match, TRBD1 (6 bases). The V and J ends lost 3 bases and 6 bases respectively, with 15 bases between them. CDR3 length equals 14 residues. Germline V gene sequence: CDR1 ENHRY, CDR2 SYGVKD. The CDR3 is CAISEGGILSEQYF. CDR3 coding DNA: TGTGCCATCAGTGAAGGGGGAATCCTAAGCGAGCAGTACTTC.

V and J are TRBV5-1 and TRBJ2-1; the match to TRBD1 covers 7 bases. The CDR3 contains 15 residues. Per germline, CDR1 SGHRS and CDR2 YFSETQ. The junction had 5 bases not matched to a gene; V was cut back by 0 bases and J by 5 bases. The CDR3: CASSLAGTDHNEQFF. Written as DNA, the CDR3 is TGCGCCAGCAGCTTGGCCGGGACAGATCACAATGAGCAGTTCTTC.

This CDR3 is CASSESGSMNTQYF. CDR3 sequence (DNA): TGTGCCAGCAGTGAGAGCGGGAGTATGAATACGCAGTATTTT. The chain couples TRBV6-1 to TRBJ2-3; the match to TRBD2 covers 8 bases. V dropped 3 bases and J dropped 7; count of bases not matched to a gene: 6. There are 14 residues in the CDR3. The germline V gene encodes CDR1 MNHNS and CDR2 SASEGT.

This clone was detected only once. The chain links TRBV10-3 to TRBJ2-3; 12 bases are a match to TRBD2. Trimming removed 11 bases from V and 0 bases from J; junction bases left unmatched: 6. Germline V gives CDR1 ENHRY, CDR2 SYGVKD. This CDR3 is 15 amino acids long. The CDR3 protein is CAVTSGSSSTDTQYF. In nucleotides, the CDR3 is TGTGCCGTGACTAGCGGGAGTTCGAGCACAGATACGCAGTATTTT.

This chain connects TRBV7-8 to TRBJ2-3, with a weak D call TRBD2 (5 bases). With 5 bases removed from V and 3 bases from J, the gap between germline ends came to 18 bases. The germline V gene encodes CDR1 SGHVS and CDR2 FQNEAQ. The CDR3 contains 16 residues. The CDR3 DNA follows: TGTGCCAGCAGCCGTACCACGGGGAGAGGGACAGATACGCAGTATTTT. Translating gives CASSRTTGRGTDTQYF.

The chain uses TRBV19 and TRBJ2-2, with 7 bases fitting TRBD2. This CDR3 is 11 amino acids long. The germline CDR1 and CDR2 sequences are LNHDA and SQIVND (reference sequence). After removal of 11 bases from V and 5 bases from J, the junction contained 2 bases not matched to a gene. The DNA of the CDR3 is TGTGCCGGCGGGGGAACCGGGGAGCTGTTTTTT. This translates into CAGGGTGELFF.

The chain recombines TRBV6-6 with TRBJ1-3; D is unclear. This CDR3 is 14 amino acids long. The ends were cut back, 2 bases at V and 2 bases at J, with 7 bases in the middle. Germline V gives CDR1 MNHNY, CDR2 SVGAGI (reference sequence). CDR3 bases: TGTGCCAGCAGTTACGGGAGCACTGGAAACACCATATATTTT. Its translation is CASSYGSTGNTIYF.

This chain uses TRBV19 with TRBJ1-5; 7 bases agree with TRBD1. V gave up 8 bases and J gave up 7 bases; unmatched junction bases: 8. CDR3 length: 13 amino acids. Germline CDR1 LNHDA, CDR2 SQIVND (reference sequence). The CDR3 reads CASGSTGRQPQHF. The CDR3, as DNA: TGTGCCAGTGGGTCGACAGGGCGGCAGCCCCAGCATTTT.

This clone was seen only once. V and J are TRBV3-1 (or the pseudogene TRBV3-2) and TRBJ2-7, with D maybe TRBD1 (7 bases). V lost 6 bases to trimming and J lost 7 bases, with 16 bases between them. In germline, CDR1 is LGHDT, CDR2 YNNKEL (reference sequence). The CDR3 covers 13 residues. The CDR3 sequence: CASSSTGAGEQYF. The CDR3 DNA follows: TGTGCCAGCAGTTCCACAGGGGCGGGGGAGCAGTACTTC.